Sequencing of this T cell receptor (beta chain) was carried out in a study of identical twins listed by TCRdb under 2016. For the wider study: To test whether fetal clonotypes persist, the study used deep sequencing on TCR alpha and beta repertoires from monozygotic twins, unrelated adults of various ages, and cord blood. Replicate twin experiments were performed at different times using different library preparation protocols to rule out contamination. Study-wide conclusions, independent of this receptor: The excess sharing between twins in beta out-of-frame sequences was weaker because fewer shared sequences reduced the signal-to-noise ratio. In monozygotic twins, recombination models systematically underestimated out-of-frame TCR alpha sharing, but the models matched the sharing seen between unrelated individuals. Zero-insertion analyses could be partly confounded by invariant T cells such as MAIT and iNKT, though diverse VJ usage argued against such confounding for most clonotypes. Compared with coincidental sharing between unrelated individuals, out-of-frame TCR alpha sequences shared between twins had an excess of sequences with low generation probability. Because the same donors could not be followed over many years, conclusions were based on cross-sectional statistical analysis. Abundant cord blood beta clonotypes had fewer insertions, young adult naive repertoires showed a similar but weaker trend, and memory repertoires showed no such trend.

The library was produced with 5' RACE. The sample was run on an Illumina HiSeq 2000. A universal primer binding site was introduced by template switching, and a unique molecular identifier was present in the final cDNA, enabling accurate counting of TCR cDNA molecules. Specific primers in the conserved constant-segment region were used to synthesize first-strand cDNA for the TCR alpha and beta chains. To control for contamination, every cDNA library carried two barcodes: a SMART-Mk sample barcode plus Illumina barcodes. TruSeq adapter sequences and Illumina sample barcodes were added in two successive PCR steps. The TCR alpha and beta cDNA libraries were sequenced on the Illumina HiSeq platform using custom primers. The paper's data handling went like this. Unique molecular identifiers were extracted from raw reads with MiGEC, and CDR3 positions were determined with MiXCR. Recombination models were inferred per individual with the repgenHMM and IGoR tools using an EM algorithm. Shared clonotypes were analyzed with the tcR package in R, and sharing was normalized by the product of cloneset sizes. To study raw recombination without the effects of thymic and clonal selection, out-of-frame nonproductive sequences were analyzed. In-frame beta chains were kept once TCRdb had trimmed the public reads at Q25 with fastp and called clones with MiXCR. Each CDR3 protein gets just one entry, which takes the most common genes and DNA from the rows behind it. These V and J calls are TCRdb output, not the study's own analysis. Present in this sample are nearly 900,000 distinct CDR3 sequences, 9% to 15% of which were seen just once. The ten most abundant clones make up 1.5% to 2% of the sample.

Every donor was a healthy Caucasian. Three pairs of female monozygotic twins, all aged about 18 to 29 years, were included in the twin cohort. Peripheral blood mononuclear cells were used as the source from which RNA for TCR libraries was isolated. This clonotype has a count of ten or more. Its antigen is unknown. No base quality information exists; no much larger clone differs at one position. Counted from cysteine to phenylalanine, this CDR3 has 14 amino acids. Just the 42-base CDR3 DNA is kept, in frame starting at base 1. The V end loses 3 bases and the J end loses 7 bases, and a stretch of 15 bases separates them. These data were also reused for a study on yellow fever vaccine responses in identical twins. From that second study: According to the authors, in identical twins the way T cells responded to vaccination appeared partly convergent and partly personalized. Focusing on identical twins, the study followed the T cell clones that responded to the vaccine, and did so with precision.

This sequence was found in a woman between 18 and 29 years old in good health. This receptor chain uses TRBV12-3 or TRBV12-4 and TRBJ1-2; the D segment cannot be called with confidence. Material: PBMCs. At the DNA level, the sequence is TGTGCCAGCAGTTTGTCGTTGGGTTTTGCTGGCTACACCTTC. It is translated as CASSLSLGFAGYTF.